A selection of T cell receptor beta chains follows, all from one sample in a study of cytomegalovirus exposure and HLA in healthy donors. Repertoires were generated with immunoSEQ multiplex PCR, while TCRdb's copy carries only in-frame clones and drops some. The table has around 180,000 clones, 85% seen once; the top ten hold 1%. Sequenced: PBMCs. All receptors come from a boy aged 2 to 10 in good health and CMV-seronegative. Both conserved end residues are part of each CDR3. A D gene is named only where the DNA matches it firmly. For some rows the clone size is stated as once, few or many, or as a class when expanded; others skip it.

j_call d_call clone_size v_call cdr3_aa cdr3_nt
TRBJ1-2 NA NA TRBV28 CASSLADGGAGNYGYTF TGTGCCAGCAGTTTGGCGGACGGGGGGGCTGGAAACTATGGCTACACCTTC
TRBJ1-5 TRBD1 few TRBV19 CASRWGLGRGGNSNQPQHF TGTGCCAGTAGGTGGGGACTTGGACGAGGGGGCAATAGCAATCAGCCCCAGCATTTT
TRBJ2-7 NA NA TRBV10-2 CASSEARLGGNEQYF TGCGCCAGCAGTGAGGCTAGGCTAGGCGGAAACGAGCAGTACTTC
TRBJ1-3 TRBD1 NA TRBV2 CASRGTGRIFPGNTIYF TGTGCCAGCAGGGGGACAGGGAGGATTTTTCCTGGAAACACCATATATTTT
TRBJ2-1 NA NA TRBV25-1 CASSGPDERGNNEQFF TGTGCCAGCAGTGGTCCGGACGAGCGCGGGAACAATGAGCAGTTCTTC
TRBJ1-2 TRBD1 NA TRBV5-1 CASSLDPTGGYGYTF TGCGCCAGCAGCTTGGACCCCACAGGGGGCTATGGCTACACCTTC
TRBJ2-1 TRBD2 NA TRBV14 CASSLTGTSGYSSYNEQFF TGTGCCAGCAGCCTTACCGGGACTAGCGGGTACAGCTCCTACAATGAGCAGTTCTTC
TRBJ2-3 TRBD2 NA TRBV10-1 CASSEVGGGAPDTQYF TGCGCCAGCAGTGAAGTCGGCGGGGGGGCCCCAGATACGCAGTATTTT
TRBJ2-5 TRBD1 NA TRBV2 CASSERGLETQYF TGTGCCAGCAGTGAAAGGGGGCTCGAGACCCAGTACTTC
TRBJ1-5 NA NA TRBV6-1 CASSGERSNQPQHF TGTGCCAGCAGCGGGGAACGTAGCAATCAGCCCCAGCATTTT
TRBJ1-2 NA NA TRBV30 CAWRSGGGYTF TGTGCCTGGAGGTCGGGTGGTGGCTACACCTTC
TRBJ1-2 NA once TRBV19 CASNSGEQGHGYTF TGTGCCAGTAACAGTGGAGAGCAGGGCCACGGCTACACCTTC
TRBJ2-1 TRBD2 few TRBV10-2 CASNRDSGSLNEQFF TGCGCCAGCAATAGAGATAGCGGGAGCTTGAATGAGCAGTTCTTC
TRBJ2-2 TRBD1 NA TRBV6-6 CASSHGTGESTGELFF TGTGCCAGCAGTCACGGGACAGGGGAGAGCACCGGGGAGCTGTTTTTT
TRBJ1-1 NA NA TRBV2 CASSQLPPGNPPEAFF TGTGCCAGCAGTCAACTCCCCCCCGGTAACCCCCCCGAAGCTTTCTTT
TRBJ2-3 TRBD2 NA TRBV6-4 CASSRAGEADTQYF TGTGCCAGCAGCAGGGCGGGAGAAGCAGATACGCAGTATTTT
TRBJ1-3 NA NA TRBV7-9 CASSFSSGSGNTIYF TGTGCCAGCAGCTTTTCCAGTGGCTCTGGAAACACCATATATTTT
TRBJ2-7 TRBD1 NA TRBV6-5 CASSFTGQGPEQYF TGTGCCAGCAGTTTTACGGGACAGGGGCCCGAGCAGTACTTC
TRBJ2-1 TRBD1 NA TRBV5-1 CASSSQQGAYNEQFF TGCGCCAGCAGCAGTCAGCAGGGGGCTTACAATGAGCAGTTCTTC
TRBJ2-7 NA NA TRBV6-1 CASSDHPQRASYEQYF TGTGCCAGCAGTGACCACCCTCAGCGGGCCTCCTACGAGCAGTACTTC
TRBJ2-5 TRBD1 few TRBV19 CASSIGGQQETQYF TGTGCCAGTAGTATAGGGGGACAGCAAGAGACCCAGTACTTC
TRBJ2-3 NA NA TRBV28 CASSFQRRAGTDTQYF TGTGCCAGCAGTTTTCAGCGGCGGGCAGGCACAGATACGCAGTATTTT
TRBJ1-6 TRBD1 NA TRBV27 CASSGTGAWGSPLHF TGTGCCAGCAGTGGGACAGGGGCTTGGGGTTCACCCCTCCACTTT
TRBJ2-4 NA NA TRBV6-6 CASSLRKGYIQYF TGTGCCAGCAGCTTAAGAAAGGGGTACATTCAGTACTTC
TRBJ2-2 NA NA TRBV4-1 CASSQDQRAANTGELFF TGCGCCAGCAGCCAAGATCAGAGGGCAGCGAACACCGGGGAGCTGTTTTTT
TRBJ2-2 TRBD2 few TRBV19 CASTGLAGTNTGELFF TGTGCCAGTACCGGACTAGCGGGAACTAACACCGGGGAGCTGTTTTTT
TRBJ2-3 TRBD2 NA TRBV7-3 CASSPSGSTDTQYF TGTGCCAGCAGCCCTAGCGGTAGCACAGATACGCAGTATTTT
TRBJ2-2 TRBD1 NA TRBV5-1 CASSYVNRGAGELFF TGCGCCAGCAGCTACGTCAACAGGGGCGCCGGGGAGCTGTTTTTT
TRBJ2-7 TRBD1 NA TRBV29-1 CSVEDRTGIYF TGCAGCGTTGAAGATCGGACAGGGATATACTTC
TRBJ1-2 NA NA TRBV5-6 CASSLETLRTLREGYTF TGTGCCAGCAGCTTGGAGACACTACGGACTCTTAGGGAAGGCTACACCTTC
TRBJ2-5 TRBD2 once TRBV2 CASSEVNWVAGMTETQYF TGTGCCAGCAGTGAAGTCAATTGGGTAGCGGGAATGACAGAGACCCAGTACTTC
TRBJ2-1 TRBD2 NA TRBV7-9 CASSLPSGGARNEQFF TGTGCCAGCAGCCTCCCTAGCGGGGGGGCCCGCAATGAGCAGTTCTTC